These 31 T cell receptor beta chains were all obtained from the same sample, sequenced in a study of blood T cell repertoires in COVID-19. The table came from immunoSEQ multiplex PCR; TCRdb's copy has only in-frame clones and leaves some out. The sample records fewer than 100,000 clones, 75% to 95% being singletons. Sequences were obtained from peripheral blood. These receptors all stem from a woman older than 75 with acute or convalescent COVID-19.

This rearrangement joins TRBV18 to TRBJ1-4; 10 bases map to TRBD1. Germline CDR1 KGHSH, CDR2 LQKENI. The V and J ends lost 4 bases and 7 bases, in that order; junction bases with no gene match: 6. The CDR3 has 15 residues. Here the CDR3 DNA reads TGTGCCAGCTCACAAAGACAGGGGGCGCGTGAAAAACTGTTTTTT. Translation: CASSQRQGAREKLFF.

The V call is TRBV12-3 or TRBV12-4, the J call TRBJ1-5; D gene uncertain. This CDR3 is 13 amino acids long. Trimming took off 11 bases at V and 2 bases at J, with 13 bases between the two ends. The CDR3 DNA sequence: TGTGCCTGCAACCTGGGAGGCAATCAGCCCCAGCATTTT. Its protein product is CACNLGGNQPQHF.

This clone was seen only a few times. The chain has TRBV18 and TRBJ1-2, with TRBD1 matching 9 bases. Germline values: CDR1 KGHSH, CDR2 LQKENI. The CDR3 is 14 amino acids. Trimming at V came to 4 bases and at J to 6 bases, leaving 6 bases not matched to a gene. CDR3 amino acids: CASSQSGTGNGYTF. In nucleotides, the CDR3 is TGTGCCAGCTCACAATCCGGGACAGGGAATGGCTACACCTTC.

The genes are TRBV6-6 and TRBJ2-2; TRBD2 matches 7 bases. V lost 8 bases and J lost 0; bases outside the gene matches: 15. CDR1 is MNHNY, CDR2 SVGAGI, per germline (reference sequence). The CDR3 is made up of 18 amino acids. The CDR3 nucleotides read TGTGCCAGCCGTCTCCTGTCTAGCGGAGTCTCGAACACCGGGGAGCTGTTTTTT. Residues: CASRLLSSGVSNTGELFF.

The chain is built from TRBV5-1 and TRBJ1-1; perhaps TRBD1 as D (6 bases). CDR3 length equals 15 residues. Trimming pared 4 bases from V and 2 bases from J, leaving 15 bases between. The germline CDR1 and CDR2 sequences are SGHRS and YFSETQ. Written as DNA, the CDR3 is TGCGCCAGCAGCCCCACAGGGAACCTCAACACTGAAGCTTTCTTT. Its protein is CASSPTGNLNTEAFF.

The chain is built from TRBV9 and TRBJ1-2, with D tentatively TRBD1 (5 bases). CDR3 length equals 14 residues. Trimming stripped 0 bases from V and 5 bases from J, with 11 bases between. CDR1 is SGDLS, CDR2 YYNGEE, per germline. CDR3 nucleotide sequence: TGTGCCAGCAGCGTAGATAACAGGTTTTATGGCTACACCTTC. Protein product: CASSVDNRFYGYTF.

The chain uses TRBV5-5 and TRBJ1-1; tentatively, D is TRBD1 (5 bases). CDR3 length equals 16 residues. Looked up from germline, CDR1 is SGHKS and CDR2 is YYEKEE (reference sequence). The ends were cut back, 3 bases at V and 3 bases at J, with 18 bases in the middle. CDR3 in DNA: TGTGCCAGCAGCTGGGGCGGACATTCCGGGCACACTGAAGCTTTCTTT. This encodes CASSWGGHSGHTEAFF.

This chain joins TRBV19 and TRBJ2-3, with D uncertain. V shed 7 bases and J shed 2 bases, with 16 bases lying between them. The CDR3 is 15 residues long. Germline-derived CDR1 and CDR2 are LNHDA and SQIVND (reference sequence). Here the CDR3 reads CASTPRLYPTDTQYF. The CDR3 DNA reads TGTGCCAGTACACCTCGACTGTATCCCACAGATACGCAGTATTTT.

The chain employs TRBV7-2 and TRBJ2-1; D is undetermined. V lost 5 bases and J lost 7, with 15 bases in between. CDR1 SGHTA and CDR2 FQGNSA come from the germline V gene. This CDR3 comprises 14 residues. The CDR3, as DNA: TGTGCCAGCAGCCCCATCTCCTACGGTAATGAGCAGTTCTTC. It yields the protein CASSPISYGNEQFF.

The chain has TRBV10-3 and TRBJ2-5; D is uncertain. With 2 bases removed from V and 1 base from J, the gap between germline ends came to 14 bases. The germline gives CDR1 ENHRY, CDR2 SYGVKD. This CDR3 contains 16 residues. The CDR3 region is CAISEPSEGAQETQYF. CDR3 nucleotides: TGTGCCATCAGTGAGCCCTCCGAAGGAGCCCAAGAGACCCAGTACTTC.

The V gene is TRBV21-1, the J gene TRBJ2-6; the table's D call of TRBD1 was not tested on the DNA. TRBV21-1 is an annotated pseudogene. This CDR3 has 17 residues. CDR3: CASSNDRGPSGANVLTF. For the CDR3, the DNA is TGTGCCAGCAGCAACGACAGGGGGCCCTCTGGGGCCAACGTCCTGACTTTC.

CDR3 amino acids: CASSSGAGQNYNEQFF. The CDR3 nucleotides read TGTGCCAGCAGCTCAGGGGCGGGACAGAATTACAATGAGCAGTTCTTC. V is TRBV7-3 and J is TRBJ2-1; maybe TRBD1 (7 bases). Per the germline V gene, CDR1 is SGHTA and CDR2 is FQGTGA. V lost 4 bases and J 4 bases, leaving 17 bases between the germline ends. The CDR3 extends over 16 amino acids. Together with reference TRBV7-3 and TRBJ2-1, the CDR3 gives the full variable domain: GAGVSQTPSNKVTEKGKYVELRCDPISGHTALYWYRQSLGQGPEFLIYFQGTGAADDSGLPNDRFFAVRPEGSVSTLKIQRTERGDSAVYLCASSSGAGQNYNEQFFGPGTRLTVL.

The chain uses TRBV10-3 and TRBJ1-1; the D is unclear. The ends were cut back, 4 bases at V and 1 base at J, with 7 bases in the middle. The CDR3 consists of 13 residues. Germline V gives CDR1 ENHRY, CDR2 SYGVKD. CDR3 sequence: CAISASENTEAFF. Written as DNA, the CDR3 is TGTGCCATCAGTGCCTCAGAGAACACTGAAGCTTTCTTT.

V is TRBV6-2 or TRBV6-3 and J is TRBJ2-3, with 12 bases that match TRBD2. This CDR3 comprises 17 residues. After removal of 5 bases from V and 2 bases from J, the junction contained 8 bases not matched to a gene. The V gene's germline CDR1 is MNHEY and CDR2 SVGEGT. CDR3 nucleotides: TGTGCCAGCAGTAGGCCTAGCGGGAGGGCTATCACAGATACGCAGTATTTT. Protein product: CASSRPSGRAITDTQYF.

This clone was picked up a small number of times. The chain carries TRBV10-1 and TRBJ2-7; 8 bases match TRBD2. The junction had 4 bases not matched to a gene; V was cut back by 3 bases and J by 6 bases. This CDR3 comprises 13 residues. Germline CDR1 is WNHNN and CDR2 is SYGVQD (reference sequence). The CDR3 protein is CASSDTGLGEQYF. The DNA for the CDR3 is TGCGCCAGCAGTGACACGGGACTAGGCGAGCAGTACTTC.

The rearrangement joins TRBV11-2 to TRBJ2-2; 7 bases are a match to TRBD1. The CDR3 runs 16 residues. With V trimmed by 6 bases and J by 0 bases, 7 bases remained unmatched. The germline V gene encodes CDR1 SGHAT and CDR2 FQNNGV. CDR3 in amino acids: CASSRETGSNTGELFF. CDR3 DNA sequence: TGTGCCAGCAGTAGAGAGACAGGGTCGAACACCGGGGAGCTGTTTTTT.

This clone was observed a single time. The V and J genes are TRBV14 and TRBJ2-2; TRBD1 matches 7 bases. V lost 4 bases to trimming and J lost 9 bases; unmatched junction nucleotides: 11. This CDR3 contains 15 residues. Germline V gene data show CDR1 as SGHDN and CDR2 as FVKESK. CDR3 sequence (DNA): TGTGCCAGCAGCCTTTTGAGAGGGGGCGAAAGGGAGCTGTTTTTT. Translating it yields CASSLLRGGERELFF. Full variable domain (rest looked up from reference TRBV14 and TRBJ2-2): EAGVTQFPSHSVIEKGQTVTLRCDPISGHDNLYWYRRVMGKEIKFLLHFVKESKQDESGMPNNRFLAERTGGTYSTLKVQPAELEDSGVYFCASSLLRGGERELFFGEGSRLTVL.

The V call is TRBV18, the J call TRBJ2-2; the D is unclear. The ends were cut back, 4 bases at V and 0 bases at J, with 12 bases in the middle. The germline gives CDR1 KGHSH, CDR2 LQKENI. The CDR3 contains 16 residues. CDR3 DNA: TGTGCCAGCTCACGCCTCCAAGCGTCGAACACCGGGGAGCTGTTTTTT. It translates to CASSRLQASNTGELFF.

The chain combines TRBV2 with TRBJ2-1; TRBD1 agrees at 8 bases. J lost 5 bases, V lost 6 bases, and 6 bases had no gene match. Looked up from germline, CDR1 is SNHLY and CDR2 is FYNNEI. The CDR3 contains 14 residues. The CDR3 bases are TGTGCCAGCAGGTGGACAGGGAACGACAATGAGCAGTTCTTC. As protein: CASRWTGNDNEQFF.

The rearrangement joins TRBV25-1 to TRBJ1-3, with a possible D match to TRBD1 (5 bases). Per the germline V gene, CDR1 is MGHDK and CDR2 is SYGVNS. V dropped 5 bases and J dropped 2 bases, with 13 bases sitting between them. CDR3 size: 15 residues. The chain's CDR3 is CASSPSGGTGNTIYF. The CDR3 DNA reads as TGTGCCAGCAGTCCATCGGGGGGGACTGGAAACACCATATATTTT.

CDR3 sequence (DNA): TGTGCCAGCAGCTCAGGGGCCAGAGTCATTCAGTACTTC. It specifies CASSSGARVIQYF. V usage is TRBV7-2 and J usage is TRBJ2-4, with a possible D match to TRBD1 (6 bases). The CDR3 has 13 residues. V gave up 4 bases and J gave up 9 bases, with 13 bases separating them. Germline CDR1 and CDR2: SGHTA and FQGNSA.

The chain employs TRBV3-1 (or the pseudogene TRBV3-2) and TRBJ1-4; D is perhaps TRBD1 (6 bases). This CDR3 comprises 11 residues. The V end was cut by 2 bases, the J end by 15 bases, with 10 bases between. The germline CDR1 and CDR2 sequences are LGHDT and YNNKEL (reference sequence). The CDR3 loop reads CASSQQGRVFF. CDR3 nucleotide sequence: TGTGCCAGCAGCCAACAGGGGAGAGTGTTTTTT.

The J gene is TRBJ1-6, the V gene TRBV1. TRBV1 is a known pseudogene. The length of the CDR3 is 13 residues. The CDR3 is CTSSQIENSPLHF. The CDR3, as DNA: TGCACCAGCAGCCAAATCGAGAATTCACCCCTCCACTTT.

The chain uses TRBV11-2 and TRBJ2-7, with a tentative D call TRBD1 (6 bases). V lost 7 bases and J lost 7, with 20 bases in between. The CDR3 extends over 14 amino acids. The germline CDR1 and CDR2 sequences are SGHAT and FQNNGV. CDR3 nucleotides: TGTGCCAGCATCGCTACAGGGTCCCGTGGGGAGCAGTACTTC. It codes for CASIATGSRGEQYF.

The rearrangement joins TRBV5-4 to TRBJ2-3, with a tentative D call TRBD2 (5 bases). Germline V CDR1 and CDR2: SGHNT, YYREEE (reference sequence). V lost 3 bases and J lost 0, with 14 bases in between. This CDR3 comprises 16 residues. DNA for the CDR3: TGTGCCAGCAGCTCGAGGGTAACGGGGAGCACAGATACGCAGTATTTT. It encodes CASSSRVTGSTDTQYF.

The gene calls are TRBV20-1 and TRBJ2-7; TRBD2 agrees at 10 bases. After removal of 3 bases from V and 0 bases from J, the junction contained 5 bases not matched to a gene. The CDR3 consists of 15 residues. The germline gives CDR1 DFQATT, CDR2 SNEGSKA (reference sequence). The CDR3 loop reads CSASGSSGGSYEQYF. The CDR3 nucleotides are TGCAGTGCTAGTGGTTCTAGCGGGGGCTCCTACGAGCAGTACTTC.

The gene calls are TRBV18 and TRBJ2-1; 9 bases are shared with TRBD2. The germline gives CDR1 KGHSH, CDR2 LQKENI. J gave up 7 bases and V 0 bases, and 4 bases lay outside the gene matches. The CDR3 spans 15 residues. The CDR3 DNA sequence: TGTGCCAGCTCACCACCGAGCGGGAGGATAAATGAGCAGTTCTTC. Its translation: CASSPPSGRINEQFF.

This chain connects TRBV5-1 to TRBJ2-1; 7 nucleotides agree with TRBD2. Per germline, CDR1 SGHRS and CDR2 YFSETQ. J gave up 8 bases and V 4 bases, and 6 bases lay outside the gene matches. The CDR3 loop spans 13 amino acids. The CDR3 bases are TGCGCCAGCAGCCGAACTAGCGTGGATGAGCAGTTCTTC. Its translation: CASSRTSVDEQFF.

The rearrangement links TRBV19 to TRBJ2-6; D might be TRBD1 (6 bases). This CDR3 spans 15 amino acids. V was trimmed by 3 bases and J by 2 bases, leaving 8 bases between them. The germline V gene encodes CDR1 LNHDA and CDR2 SQIVND (reference sequence). The CDR3 DNA follows: TGTGCCAGTAGTATCAACAGGGCTGGGGCCAACGTCCTGACTTTC. This gives the protein CASSINRAGANVLTF. The full variable domain, in which reference TRBV19 and TRBJ2-6 provide the parts outside the CDR3, is DGGITQSPKYLFRKEGQNVTLSCEQNLNHDAMYWYRQDPGQGLRLIYYSQIVNDFQKGDIAEGYSVSREKKESFPLTVTSAQKNPTAFYLCASSINRAGANVLTFGAGSRLTVL.

The table lists this clone with a few counts. V is TRBV12-3 or TRBV12-4 and J is TRBJ2-2, with unresolved D. Trimming pared 5 bases from V and 5 bases from J, leaving 6 bases between. This CDR3 region has 12 residues. In DNA, the CDR3 is TGTGCCAGCAGTCGGCGGACCGGGGAGCTGTTTTTT. Translation: CASSRRTGELFF.

This clone was detected once. The chain links TRBV5-1 to TRBJ2-1, with TRBD2 matching 7 bases. Losses at the gene ends were 7 bases for V and 4 bases for J; bases not matched to a gene: 8. CDR3 size: 14 residues. Per the germline V gene, CDR1 is SGHRS and CDR2 is YFSETQ. The CDR3 DNA sequence: TGCGCCAGCGGCGGCGGGGGATCTTACAATGAGCAGTTCTTC. It yields the protein CASGGGGSYNEQFF.